This entry is about one T cell receptor (beta chain). Its specificity is unknown. This entry comes from a study of OX40 agonist ivuxolimab in advanced cancers. Broader study findings: Clonal expansion was among the lowest in partial responders at 0.1-3.0 mg/kg, especially CD8+.

The CDR3 is made up of 14 amino acids. Germline CDR1 reads SEHNR; CDR2 reads FQNEAQ (reference sequence). The V end lost 1 base, the J end lost 2 bases, and 9 bases lay between the germline ends. Some clones are missing from TCRdb's copy, which holds only in-frame ones; the method was immunoSEQ multiplex PCR. The table has 60,000 to 65,000 clones, about 89% seen once. The TCR was taken from an adult with an advanced solid tumor such as melanoma, head and neck, liver or kidney cancer. Sequencing used CD4+ or CD8+ T cells sorted from blood, obtained in a trial of the OX40 agonist ivuxolimab. This chain joins TRBV7-9 and TRBJ2-7; weak D call: TRBD1 (6 bases). The CDR3 bases are TGTGCCAGCAGCTTAGGGACAGCCCCCTACGAGCAGTACTTC. Amino acid sequence: CASSLGTAPYEQYF.